Below, 11 T cell receptor beta chains from the same sample are listed, as sequenced in a study of blood T cell repertoires in COVID-19 (dated by TCRdb to between 2020 and 2021). Library preparation employed the immunoSEQ multiplex PCR assay. TCRdb carries this immuneACCESS record with in-frame sequences only. Its versions omit some clonotypes, under half of them owing to an unresolved V gene in the studies checked, with the rest unexplained. The sample yields approximately 230,000 clones; about 87% were counted once. The ten largest clones take up about 6.7% of the sample. The specimen was peripheral blood. Source of these receptors: a woman aged 25 to 39 with COVID-19, enrolled during active disease.

Concerning this clone: The same CDR3 arises from other DNA sequences in this sample as well. This chain joins TRBV28 and TRBJ1-2; the D gene is possibly TRBD1 (6 bases). The CDR3 is 14 residues long. The germline V and J ends were trimmed by 2 bases and 5 bases, with 12 bases remaining between them. The germline V gene has CDR1 MDHEN and CDR2 SYDVKM. CDR3 DNA: TGTGCCAGCAGTTTACAAGGGGGGGGTTATGGCTACACCTTC. Its translation: CASSLQGGGYGYTF.

The chain recombines TRBV10-3 with TRBJ1-2, with no clear D. This CDR3 contains 12 residues. V lost 11 bases, J lost 4 bases, and 14 bases lay in between. From germline, CDR1 is ENHRY and CDR2 SYGVKD. CDR3 sequence (DNA): TGTGCCCTGCGGGGAGATAGCTATGGCTACACCTTC. This translates into CALRGDSYGYTF.

This rearrangement joins TRBV6-5 to TRBJ1-1; D is uncertain. This CDR3 has 11 residues. Germline assignment: CDR1 MNHEY and CDR2 SVGAGI. Trimming pared 7 bases from V and 7 bases from J, leaving 10 bases between. DNA of the CDR3: TGTGCCAGCATGAACAGACATGAAGCTTTCTTT. This codes for CASMNRHEAFF.

The chain combines TRBV5-4 with TRBJ2-2; TRBD2 matches at 8 bases. With V trimmed by 6 bases and J by 0 bases, 13 bases remained unmatched. CDR1 and CDR2 (germline): SGHNT, YYREEE (reference sequence). The CDR3 extends over 18 amino acids. The CDR3 is CASTRWDSGTANTGELFF. DNA of the CDR3: TGTGCCAGCACCCGTTGGGATAGCGGGACCGCGAACACCGGGGAGCTGTTTTTT.

The chain carries TRBV7-9 and TRBJ2-3; 10 bases fit TRBD2. Germline V gene lookup returns CDR1 SEHNR and CDR2 FQNEAQ (reference sequence). With 5 bases clipped from V and 2 bases from J, the junction kept 4 bases outside the gene matches. This CDR3 comprises 15 residues. The CDR3 DNA reads as TGTGCCAGCAGCGAACTAGCGGGAAACACAGATACGCAGTATTTT. Protein product: CASSELAGNTDTQYF.

This chain uses TRBV7-9 with TRBJ1-2; maybe TRBD1 (5 bases). Germline V gene data show CDR1 as SEHNR and CDR2 as FQNEAQ (reference sequence). V was cut by 1 base and J by 6 bases, with 15 bases left in between. The CDR3 is made up of 15 amino acids. The CDR3 sequence is CASSLGVGGVNGYTF. The CDR3, as DNA: TGTGCCAGCAGCTTAGGGGTAGGAGGGGTAAATGGCTACACCTTC.

The V gene is TRBV19, the J gene TRBJ1-3; D is perhaps TRBD1 (6 bases). Germline assignment: CDR1 LNHDA and CDR2 SQIVND (reference sequence). The CDR3 has 15 residues. Deletions cut 3 bases from V and 4 bases from J, with 13 bases between. The CDR3 sequence is CASSIVSGAGNTIYF. DNA for the CDR3: TGTGCCAGTAGTATTGTTTCAGGGGCCGGAAACACCATATATTTT.

This clone was seen a few times. The chain has TRBV11-2 and TRBJ2-7; 7 bases align to TRBD2. The V gene's germline CDR1 is SGHAT and CDR2 FQNNGV. CDR3 size: 15 residues. J gave up 4 bases and V 4 bases, and 10 bases lay outside the gene matches. The CDR3 DNA follows: TGTGCCAGCAGCTCCAGCGGACTAGACCCTTACGAGCAGTACGTC. Encoded protein: CASSSSGLDPYEQYV.

The chain uses TRBV5-8 and TRBJ2-7; D is uncertain. This CDR3 contains 15 residues. CDR1 and CDR2 from the germline V gene are SGHTS and YDEGEE. The V end was cut by 2 bases, the J end by 0 bases, with 12 bases between. CDR3 nucleotides: TGTGCCAGCAGCTTTCTCAGGAAGAGCTCCTACGAGCAGTACGTC. Amino acids: CASSFLRKSSYEQYV.

The rearrangement links TRBV7-9 to TRBJ2-5, with 9 bases aligning to TRBD1. There are 14 residues in the CDR3. V dropped 5 bases and J dropped 1; count of bases not matched to a gene: 2. CDR1 is SEHNR, CDR2 FQNEAQ, per germline (reference sequence). The CDR3: CASSPGQGQETQYF. For the CDR3, the DNA is TGTGCCAGCAGCCCGGGACAGGGCCAAGAGACCCAGTACTTC. Based on the CDR3 plus reference TRBV7-9 and TRBJ2-5, the full variable domain is DTGVSQNPRHKITKRGQNVTFRCDPISEHNRLYWYRQTLGQGPEFLTYFQNEAQLEKSRLLSDRFSAERPKGSFSTLEIQRTEQGDSAMYLCASSPGQGQETQYFGPGTRLLVL.

CDR3: CASSLASIGGDTQYF. The CDR3 bases are TGCGCCAGCAGCTTGGCCTCTATCGGGGGAGATACGCAGTATTTT. V usage is TRBV5-1 and J usage is TRBJ2-3, with D possibly TRBD2 on 6 matching bases. The CDR3 spans 15 residues. Germline V gives CDR1 SGHRS, CDR2 YFSETQ. Trimming took 0 bases from V and 5 from J, leaving 13 bases between them.